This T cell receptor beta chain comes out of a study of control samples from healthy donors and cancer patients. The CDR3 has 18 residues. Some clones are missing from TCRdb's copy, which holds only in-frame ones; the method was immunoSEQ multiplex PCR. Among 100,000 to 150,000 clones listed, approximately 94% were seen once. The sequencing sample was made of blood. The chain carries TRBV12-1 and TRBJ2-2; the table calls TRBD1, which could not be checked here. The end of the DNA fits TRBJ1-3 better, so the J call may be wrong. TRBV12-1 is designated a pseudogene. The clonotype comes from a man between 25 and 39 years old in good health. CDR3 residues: CASSFEFGQGVPGNTIYF. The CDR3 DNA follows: TGTGCCAGCAGCTTTGAATTTGGCCAGGGGGTACCTGGAAACACCATATATTTT.